These 13 T cell receptor beta chains were all obtained from the same sample, sequenced in a study of Ad26.COV2.S vaccination and SARS-CoV-2 variants. Sequencing used immunoSEQ multiplex PCR; TCRdb keeps in-frame clones, though not all of them. Among hundreds of thousands of clones listed, 70% to 90% were seen once. The treatment is: about 20 received Ad26.COV2.S at low or high dose, single or two shots; 5 received placebo; per-sample allocation not given. Sampling happened 63 days after the first vaccine or placebo injection. The sequencing here drew on peripheral blood, taken in a trial of Ad26.COV2.S vaccine versus placebo. The receptors originated from a person between 18 and 65 years old who received the Ad26.COV2.S COVID-19 vaccine or a placebo.

The genes are TRBV29-1 and TRBJ2-4, with 9 bases aligning to TRBD2. The germline V gene encodes CDR1 SQVTM and CDR2 ANQGSEA. V lost 4 bases and J lost 2; bases outside the gene matches: 9. The CDR3 covers 16 residues. Here the CDR3 reads CSVVVWLAGTKNIQYF. The DNA for the CDR3 is TGCAGCGTTGTGGTCTGGCTAGCGGGGACCAAAAACATTCAGTACTTC. Full variable domain (outside the CDR3, taken from reference TRBV29-1 and TRBJ2-4): SAVISQKPSRDICQRGTSLTIQCQVDSQVTMMFWYRQQPGQSLTLIATANQGSEATYESGFVIDKFPISRPNLTFSTLTVSNMSPEDSSIYLCSVVVWLAGTKNIQYFGAGTRLSVL.

V gene TRBV6-5 combines with J gene TRBJ2-7; possible D gene TRBD2, 6 bases. V lost 3 bases and J 4 bases, leaving 16 bases between the germline ends. The germline CDR1 and CDR2 sequences are MNHEY and SVGAGI. This CDR3 spans 15 amino acids. CDR3 amino acids: CASSYQSRGTYEQYF. The DNA for the CDR3 is TGTGCCAGCAGTTATCAATCGCGGGGAACATACGAGCAGTACTTC.

The chain joins TRBV25-1 to TRBJ1-1; D is uncertain. Per germline, CDR1 MGHDK and CDR2 SYGVNS. V lost 2 bases, J lost 6 bases, and 10 bases lay in between. The CDR3 totals 13 residues. CDR3 sequence reads: CASSEIGYPEAFF. As DNA, the CDR3 is TGTGCCAGCAGTGAAATCGGGTACCCTGAAGCTTTCTTT.

This chain joins TRBV19 and TRBJ2-7; perhaps TRBD1 as D (6 bases). CDR1 and CDR2 (germline): LNHDA, SQIVND (reference sequence). Deletions cut 5 bases from V and 2 bases from J, with 13 bases between. This CDR3 is built from 14 residues. CDR3 nucleotides: TGTGCCAGTAGTCGCCTGGACAGCCCCTACGAGCAGTACTTC. Protein sequence: CASSRLDSPYEQYF.

V and J are TRBV7-2 and TRBJ2-7; tentatively, D is TRBD2 (7 bases). CDR3 length equals 15 residues. Germline V CDR1 and CDR2: SGHTA, FQGNSA. V shed 5 bases and J shed 7 bases, with 21 bases lying between them. The CDR3 loop reads CASSLGGGGSREQYF. The CDR3 nucleotides are TGTGCCAGCAGCCTAGGTGGGGGGGGCTCTCGGGAGCAGTACTTC. The whole variable domain, filled in from reference TRBV7-2 and TRBJ2-7, reads GAGVSQSPSNKVTEKGKDVELRCDPISGHTALYWYRQSLGQGLEFLIYFQGNSAPDKSGLPSDRFSAERTGGSVSTLTIQRTQQEDSAVYLCASSLGGGGSREQYFGPGTRLTVT.

The chain employs TRBV3-1 (or the pseudogene TRBV3-2) and TRBJ1-2; possibly TRBD1 for D (5 bases). Germline-derived CDR1 and CDR2 are LGHDT and YNNKEL (reference sequence). There are 11 residues in the CDR3. The V and J ends lost 3 bases and 7 bases respectively, with 6 bases between them. In nucleotides, the CDR3 is TGTGCCAGCAGCCACAGGGTTGGCTACACCTTC. Its translation is CASSHRVGYTF.

Only one count was recorded for this clone. This chain connects TRBV6-6 to TRBJ1-5, with D tentatively TRBD1 (5 bases). Trimming pared 5 bases from V and 9 bases from J, leaving 14 bases between. The CDR3 sequence is 13 residues long. Germline loops: CDR1 MNHNY, CDR2 SVGAGI (reference sequence). CDR3 DNA: TGTGCCAGCAGTCTAGGGGCGGGATCGCCCCAGCATTTT. Encoded protein: CASSLGAGSPQHF.

This chain uses TRBV4-3 with TRBJ2-1, with TRBD1 matching 10 bases. The CDR3 consists of 17 residues. Germline trimming cut 0 bases from V and 3 bases from J; bases unmatched to any gene: 5. Germline V gene lookup returns CDR1 LGHNA and CDR2 YSLEER. The CDR3 spells CASSQDFWDRGYNEQFF. The CDR3, as DNA: TGCGCCAGCAGCCAAGATTTTTGGGACAGGGGCTACAATGAGCAGTTCTTC.

V and J are TRBV2 and TRBJ2-1; D is undetermined. V lost 3 bases and J 4 bases, leaving 7 bases between the germline ends. Germline V gene lookup returns CDR1 SNHLY and CDR2 FYNNEI. The CDR3 is 13 residues long. CDR3 DNA sequence: TGTGCCAGCAGTGATCCGGGTTACAATGAGCAGTTCTTC. The encoded protein is CASSDPGYNEQFF.

V usage is TRBV19 and J usage is TRBJ2-6; no clear D. Trimming shortened V by 6 bases and J by 9 bases, and 15 bases separated the two germline ends. The CDR3 covers 14 residues. Germline assignment: CDR1 LNHDA and CDR2 SQIVND (reference sequence). CDR3 in amino acids: CASREVWKGNVLTF. CDR3 nucleotide sequence: TGTGCCAGTAGAGAGGTATGGAAGGGCAACGTCCTGACTTTC. Supplemented by reference TRBV19 and TRBJ2-6, the full variable domain reads DGGITQSPKYLFRKEGQNVTLSCEQNLNHDAMYWYRQDPGQGLRLIYYSQIVNDFQKGDIAEGYSVSREKKESFPLTVTSAQKNPTAFYLCASREVWKGNVLTFGAGSRLTVL.

This rearrangement joins TRBV21-1 to TRBJ1-4. TRBV21-1 represents a pseudogene. CDR3 length equals 16 residues. The CDR3 nucleotides read TGTGCCAGCAGCACTTCCCGGGGGGCGGTAAATGAAAAACTGTTTTTT. Protein: CASSTSRGAVNEKLFF.

The V gene is TRBV5-1, the J gene TRBJ2-3; D not certain. This CDR3 is built from 12 residues. The V end was cut by 2 bases, the J end by 6 bases, with 7 bases between. Per germline, CDR1 SGHRS and CDR2 YFSETQ. This CDR3 is CASSFPGDTQYF. As DNA, the CDR3 is TGCGCCAGCAGCTTTCCCGGGGATACGCAGTATTTT.

This clone has a handful of counts. CDR3 sequence: CATSSRGMSPPDTQYF. The CDR3 nucleotides are TGTGCCACCTCCTCAAGGGGGATGAGCCCCCCAGATACGCAGTATTTT. The chain links TRBV15 to TRBJ2-3, with D possibly matching TRBD1 (6 bases). Germline CDR1 reads LNHNV; CDR2 reads YYDKDF (reference sequence). Trimming took off 8 bases at V and 4 bases at J, with 22 bases between the two ends. This CDR3 region has 16 residues.